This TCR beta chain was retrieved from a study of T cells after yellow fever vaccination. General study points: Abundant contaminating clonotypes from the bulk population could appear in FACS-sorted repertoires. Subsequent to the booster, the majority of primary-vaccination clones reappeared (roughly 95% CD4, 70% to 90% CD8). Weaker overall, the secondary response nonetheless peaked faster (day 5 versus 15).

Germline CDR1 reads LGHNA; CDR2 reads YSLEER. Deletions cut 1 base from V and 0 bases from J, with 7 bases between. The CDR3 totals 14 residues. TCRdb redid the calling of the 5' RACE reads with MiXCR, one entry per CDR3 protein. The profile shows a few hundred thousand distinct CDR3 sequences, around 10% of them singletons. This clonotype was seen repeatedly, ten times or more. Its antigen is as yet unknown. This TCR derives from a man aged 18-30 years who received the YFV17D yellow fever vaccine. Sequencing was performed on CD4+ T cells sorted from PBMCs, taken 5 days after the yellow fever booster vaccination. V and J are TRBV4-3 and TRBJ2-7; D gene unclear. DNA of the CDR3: TGCGCCAGCAGCCAAGGGGCCAGCTCCTACGAGCAGTACGTC. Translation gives CASSQGASSYEQYV.